A single sample is the source of the 30 T cell receptor beta chains below, sequenced in a study of cytomegalovirus exposure and HLA in healthy donors. Amplification used 60 Vbeta primers and 13 Jbeta primers. Here immunoSEQ multiplex PCR was the method, and the copy in TCRdb shows in-frame clones only, minus some. The data hold about 180,000 clones, with around 78% observed a single time. The sequenced sample was PBMCs. The origin of the receptors is a woman aged 45-59 years in good health and CMV-seropositive.

This rearrangement joins TRBV27 to TRBJ1-4; 8 bases align to TRBD1. Germline CDR1 and CDR2: MNHEY and SMNVEV (reference sequence). V trimming: 1 base; J trimming: 2 bases; junction bases outside the gene matches: 0. The CDR3 consists of 15 residues. The CDR3 spells CASSLYRGTNEKLFF. CDR3 DNA: TGTGCCAGCAGTTTATACAGGGGGACTAATGAAAAACTGTTTTTT.

This clone was detected a few times. This chain connects TRBV29-1 to TRBJ1-5; D is possibly TRBD1 (5 bases). CDR1 and CDR2 (germline): SQVTM, ANQGSEA. The CDR3 runs 14 residues. V dropped 4 bases and J dropped 6 bases, with 16 bases sitting between them. The CDR3 nucleotides read TGCAGCGTTGGGGGGGACTCGAGGGGTCAGCCCCAGCATTTT. Protein: CSVGGDSRGQPQHF.

V and J are TRBV29-1 and TRBJ1-3; no firm D call. The CDR3 is made up of 11 amino acids. Looked up from germline, CDR1 is SQVTM and CDR2 is ANQGSEA. With 7 bases removed from V and 8 bases from J, the gap between germline ends came to 12 bases. CDR3 sequence: CSARLVHTIYF. The CDR3 bases are TGCAGCGCCCGGTTGGTGCACACCATATATTTT.

This chain links TRBV29-1 with TRBJ1-2, with unresolved D. From germline, CDR1 is SQVTM and CDR2 ANQGSEA. The CDR3 is made up of 11 amino acids. The CDR3 nucleotides read TGCACCATGGCGGGCGCGGATGGCTACACCTTC. Protein sequence: CTMAGADGYTF.

The sample holds one count of this clone. The V call is TRBV2, the J call TRBJ2-5; 14 bases map to TRBD2. Germline V lookup: CDR1 SNHLY, CDR2 FYNNEI. V lost 4 bases to trimming and J lost 5 bases; unmatched junction nucleotides: 3. The CDR3 is 15 amino acids. In DNA form, the CDR3 reads TGTGCCAGCAGTGCTTGGACTAGCGGGGGGGAGACCCAGTACTTC. Protein product: CASSAWTSGGETQYF.

The rearrangement joins TRBV5-8 to TRBJ1-5, with D hard to call. V was pared by 5 bases and J by 0 bases, with 9 bases between. The CDR3 consists of 14 residues. CDR1 and CDR2 (germline): SGHTS, YDEGEE. The CDR3 loop reads CASSREYSNQPQHF. The CDR3 DNA is TGTGCCAGCAGTCGAGAGTATAGCAATCAGCCCCAGCATTTT.

This chain joins TRBV5-1 and TRBJ2-1; D gene unclear. The CDR3 has 11 residues. Germline V lookup: CDR1 SGHRS, CDR2 YFSETQ. V lost 3 bases, J lost 7 bases, and 5 bases lay in between. The chain's CDR3 is CASSSLNEQFF. As DNA, the CDR3 is TGCGCCAGCAGCTCCCTTAATGAGCAGTTCTTC.

This chain links TRBV5-1 with TRBJ2-3, with 7 positions matching TRBD2. CDR3 length equals 14 residues. The trim removed 2 bases at V and 4 bases at J, leaving 4 bases unmatched. Germline lookup yields CDR1 SGHRS and CDR2 YFSETQ. CDR3 amino acids: CASSLAGRPDTQYF. The CDR3 DNA sequence: TGCGCCAGCAGCTTAGCGGGGAGGCCAGATACGCAGTATTTT.

The chain has TRBV19 and TRBJ1-2; D is unclear. This CDR3 comprises 14 residues. Looked up from germline, CDR1 is LNHDA and CDR2 is SQIVND (reference sequence). Trimming stripped 1 base from V and 4 bases from J, with 10 bases between. CDR3 DNA: TGTGCCAGTAGTATAGTTGGGAGATCCTATGGCTACACCTTC. Protein: CASSIVGRSYGYTF. Looking up the rest from reference TRBV19 and TRBJ1-2 gives the full variable domain: DGGITQSPKYLFRKEGQNVTLSCEQNLNHDAMYWYRQDPGQGLRLIYYSQIVNDFQKGDIAEGYSVSREKKESFPLTVTSAQKNPTAFYLCASSIVGRSYGYTFGSGTRLTVV.

The chain recombines TRBV11-3 with TRBJ2-1; 9 nucleotides line up with TRBD2. CDR1 is SGHNT and CDR2 is YENEEA in the germline V gene. The CDR3 has 15 amino acids. The junction had 4 bases not matched to a gene; V was cut back by 5 bases and J by 2 bases. CDR3 sequence reads: CASSRGRGPYNEQFF. In DNA, the CDR3 is TGTGCCAGCAGCCGCGGGAGGGGGCCCTACAATGAGCAGTTCTTC.

The gene calls are TRBV5-1 and TRBJ2-4; D is possibly TRBD1 (5 bases). The length of the CDR3 is 13 residues. Germline V gives CDR1 SGHRS, CDR2 YFSETQ. Trimming stripped 0 bases from V and 7 bases from J, with 8 bases between. The CDR3 here is CASSLEPGNIQYF. CDR3 sequence (DNA): TGCGCCAGCAGCTTGGAGCCAGGGAACATTCAGTACTTC. Full variable domain (rest looked up from reference TRBV5-1 and TRBJ2-4): KAGVTQTPRYLIKTRGQQVTLSCSPISGHRSVSWYQQTPGQGLQFLFEYFSETQRNKGNFPGRFSGRQFSNSRSEMNVSTLELGDSALYLCASSLEPGNIQYFGAGTRLSVL.

This clone was counted between two and nine times. The sample carries other DNA sequences with the same CDR3. The CDR3 coding sequence is TGCGCCAGCAGCTTGGGACAGGGGAGCAATCAGCCCCAGCATTTT. Residues: CASSLGQGSNQPQHF. V is TRBV5-1 and J is TRBJ1-5, with 8 bases identical to TRBD1. The V and J ends lost 0 bases and 1 base, in that order; junction bases with no gene match: 0. The CDR3 length is 15 residues. Germline CDR1 reads SGHRS; CDR2 reads YFSETQ.

Only one count was recorded for this clone. V is TRBV2 and J is TRBJ1-1; D not resolved. V shed 6 bases and J shed 1 base, with 15 bases lying between them. The CDR3 contains 15 residues. Germline CDR1 and CDR2: SNHLY and FYNNEI. CDR3 amino acids: CASSGGGRANTEAFF. The CDR3 nucleotides are TGTGCCAGCAGCGGCGGAGGACGGGCGAACACTGAAGCTTTCTTT.

The chain recombines TRBV7-3 with TRBJ1-1; weak D call: TRBD1 (6 bases). The CDR3 is made up of 15 amino acids. Germline CDR1 is SGHTA and CDR2 is FQGTGA. V was clipped by 1 base and J by 1 base, with 10 bases between them. CDR3 residues: CASSLMPGQNTEAFF. CDR3 nucleotide sequence: TGTGCCAGCAGCTTAATGCCGGGACAGAACACTGAAGCTTTCTTT.

The gene calls are TRBV19 and TRBJ2-2; D not certain. Germline V lookup: CDR1 LNHDA, CDR2 SQIVND (reference sequence). The CDR3 runs 12 residues. V lost 3 bases to trimming and J lost 8 bases, with 7 bases between them. The CDR3 protein is CASSIHQGELFF. CDR3 nucleotides: TGTGCCAGTAGTATTCACCAGGGGGAGCTGTTTTTT.

This clone was observed a few times. The chain joins TRBV4-1 to TRBJ1-2, with a tentative D call TRBD1 (6 bases). V was pared by 3 bases and J by 6 bases, with 17 bases between. This CDR3 is 15 amino acids long. Germline V gene data show CDR1 as MGHRA and CDR2 as YSYEKL. The CDR3 protein is CASSHTGTSRDGYTF. The DNA of the CDR3 is TGCGCCAGCAGCCATACAGGGACCTCCAGGGATGGCTACACCTTC.

The rearrangement links TRBV30 to TRBJ2-4; D possibly corresponds to TRBD1 (6 bases). Germline CDR1 and CDR2: GTSNPN and SVGIG (reference sequence). The germline V and J ends were trimmed by 4 bases and 0 bases, with 13 bases remaining between them. The CDR3 is made up of 15 amino acids. CDR3 sequence reads: CAWNGQTLAKNIQYF. The CDR3 bases are TGTGCCTGGAACGGACAGACCCTAGCCAAAAACATTCAGTACTTC. The full variable domain, rest sourced from reference TRBV30 and TRBJ2-4, is SQTIHQWPATLVQPVGSPLSLECTVEGTSNPNLYWYRQAAGRGLQLLFYSVGIGQISSEVPQNLSASRPQDRQFILSSKKLLLSDSGFYLCAWNGQTLAKNIQYFGAGTRLSVL.

The chain couples TRBV6-1 to TRBJ1-2; the match to TRBD1 covers 7 bases. The CDR3 has 13 amino acids. V lost 8 bases, J lost 3 bases, and 6 bases stayed unmatched. Per germline, CDR1 MNHNS and CDR2 SASEGT. The CDR3: CASLVTGDYGYTF. As DNA, the CDR3 is TGTGCCAGCTTAGTCACAGGGGACTATGGCTACACCTTC.

This clone was picked up one time. The chain employs TRBV5-1 and TRBJ2-1; 7 positions match TRBD1. CDR3 length: 14 amino acids. Germline trimming cut 4 bases from V and 9 bases from J; bases unmatched to any gene: 10. From germline, CDR1 is SGHRS and CDR2 YFSETQ. The CDR3 nucleotides are TGCGCCAGCAGCACGGAGCTACAGGGGATTGAGCAGTTCTTC. Its protein product is CASSTELQGIEQFF.

This clone has only a few counts. V gene TRBV2 combines with J gene TRBJ2-3, with no clear D. CDR3 length: 14 amino acids. V dropped 4 bases and J dropped 1 base, with 9 bases sitting between them. Per germline, CDR1 SNHLY and CDR2 FYNNEI. CDR3 DNA sequence: TGTGCCAGCAGTGGGGCCTTCCGCACAGATACGCAGTATTTT. Translation: CASSGAFRTDTQYF.

The rearrangement uses TRBV6-1 and TRBJ1-1, with D possibly being TRBD1 (5 bases). V was clipped by 6 bases and J by 0 bases, with 8 bases between them. The CDR3 covers 13 residues. Germline V gene sequence: CDR1 MNHNS, CDR2 SASEGT. CDR3 bases: TGTGCCAGCAGGGACACCATGAACACTGAAGCTTTCTTT. Translation: CASRDTMNTEAFF.

The CDR3 bases are TGTGCCAGCAGCCCCCGGACAGGGGGCAGCTCTGGGGCCAACGTCCTGACTTTC. It encodes CASSPRTGGSSGANVLTF. The rearrangement links TRBV5-5 to TRBJ2-6, with 11 bases matching TRBD1. CDR1 SGHKS and CDR2 YYEKEE come from the germline V gene (reference sequence). Trimming removed 4 bases from V and 0 bases from J; junction bases left unmatched: 6. This CDR3 comprises 18 residues.

This clone appeared a few times. The rearrangement joins TRBV29-1 to TRBJ2-2, with D possibly matching TRBD1 (6 bases). The CDR3 covers 15 residues. Germline CDR1 and CDR2: SQVTM and ANQGSEA. Trimming left V 6 bases short and J 0 bases short, with 14 bases between. In DNA, the CDR3 is TGCAGCGTCCCCGTGGGGGCTGCGAACACCGGGGAGCTGTTTTTT. Protein product: CSVPVGAANTGELFF.

The chain couples TRBV7-6 to TRBJ2-5, with 14 bases that match TRBD2. Trimming cost V 5 bases and J 7 bases; bases outside gene matches: 6. Germline values: CDR1 SGHVS, CDR2 FNYEAQ. This CDR3 is 15 amino acids long. CDR3 loop: CASSPVGTSGGTQYF. In DNA form, the CDR3 reads TGTGCCAGCAGCCCGGTCGGGACTAGCGGGGGGACCCAGTACTTC.

The CDR3 here is CASSETGTGQPKAFF. In nucleotides, the CDR3 is TGTGCCAGTAGTGAAACCGGGACAGGCCAACCTAAAGCTTTCTTT. V usage is TRBV19 and J usage is TRBJ1-1, with 8 bases aligning to TRBD1. Unmatched junction bases numbered 14, after V lost 5 bases and J lost 9 bases. CDR1 and CDR2 (germline): LNHDA, SQIVND (reference sequence). The CDR3 has 15 residues. The full variable domain, in which reference TRBV19 and TRBJ1-1 provide the parts outside the CDR3, is DGGITQSPKYLFRKEGQNVTLSCEQNLNHDAMYWYRQDPGQGLRLIYYSQIVNDFQKGDIAEGYSVSREKKESFPLTVTSAQKNPTAFYLCASSETGTGQPKAFFGQGTRLTVV.

The J gene is TRBJ1-2, the V gene TRBV4-1, with TRBD1 identical over 7 bases. The CDR3 totals 16 residues. V shed 2 bases and J 1 base; nucleotides not matched to a gene: 7. Per the germline V gene, CDR1 is MGHRA and CDR2 is YSYEKL. Here the CDR3 DNA reads TGCGCCAGCAGCCAATACGGACAGGACGGTAACTATGGCTACACCTTC. This sequence encodes CASSQYGQDGNYGYTF.

This chain links TRBV4-1 with TRBJ2-3, with 11 bases identical to TRBD2. Trimming at V came to 5 bases and at J to 2 bases, leaving 6 bases not matched to a gene. The CDR3 is made up of 16 amino acids. Germline V gene sequence: CDR1 MGHRA, CDR2 YSYEKL. The CDR3 sequence: CASSTRLAGLTDTQYF. The CDR3 DNA reads TGCGCCAGCAGCACACGACTAGCGGGGCTCACAGATACGCAGTATTTT.

This chain joins TRBV18 and TRBJ2-1; 16 positions match TRBD2. Germline V gene sequence: CDR1 KGHSH, CDR2 LQKENI. After removal of 3 bases from V and 8 bases from J, the junction contained 7 bases not matched to a gene. The CDR3 loop spans 17 amino acids. The CDR3, as DNA: TGTGCCAGCTCACCCGGGACTAGCGGGGGGGCCGGGGATGAGCAGTTCTTC. Protein: CASSPGTSGGAGDEQFF.

This chain joins TRBV19 and TRBJ1-6; 7 bases line up with TRBD1. V gave up 4 bases and J gave up 8 bases; unmatched junction bases: 11. The CDR3 consists of 16 residues. Germline lookup yields CDR1 LNHDA and CDR2 SQIVND (reference sequence). The CDR3 sequence is CASSRDSQRWDSPLHF. CDR3 nucleotides: TGTGCCAGTAGTAGGGACAGCCAACGTTGGGATTCACCCCTCCACTTT.

This chain joins TRBV5-1 and TRBJ2-3; TRBD2 is a possible D gene (5 bases). The CDR3 has 16 residues. Germline lookup yields CDR1 SGHRS and CDR2 YFSETQ. Trimming removed 0 bases from V and 1 base from J, with 12 bases in between. The CDR3 DNA is TGCGCCAGCAGCTTGGGAGGGCCCTCCCGCACAGATACGCAGTATTTT. This gives the protein CASSLGGPSRTDTQYF.